This T cell receptor (beta chain) emerged from a study of kidney transplant recipient with SARS-CoV-2 infection. TCRdb re-derived calls from the reads in MiXCR, one entry per CDR3 protein. Here the sample spans 200,000 to 300,000 distinct CDR3 sequences, 29% being singletons. The CDR3 is made up of 13 amino acids. Germline-derived CDR1 and CDR2 are MDHEN and SYDVKM. The V end lost 8 bases, the J end lost 0 bases, and 8 bases lay between the germline ends. This clonotype has ten or more counts. This sequence was found in a male patient between 25 and 39 years old who had COVID-19 and was a kidney transplant recipient. Some T cells may arise from the graft donor. Sequenced here: a blood sample, sampled at baseline and on day 111 from a kidney transplant recipient. This chain uses TRBV28 with TRBJ1-5; D is unresolved. CDR3 amino acids: CASGSYSNQPQHF. CDR3 nucleotides: TGTGCCAGCGGCTCATATAGCAATCAGCCCCAGCATTTT.